The sequence of this T cell receptor (beta chain) was determined in a study of beta chain features in type 1 diabetes. Study-wide points: Cells carrying high TCR expression could end up over-represented when cDNA is sequenced. Type 1 diabetes patients had moderately but significantly shorter TCRB CDR3s in all four CD4+ subsets.

This clone was observed a few times. Its specificity is not known. Every bit of the isolated RNA underwent reverse transcription, so sequencing read expressed TCRB transcripts. Using immunoSEQ multiplex PCR, the repertoire was profiled, and TCRdb retains in-frame clones only, with some absent. The repertoire holds about 650,000 clones, under 15% seen once, with around 0.12% in the top ten. V was cut by 6 bases and J by 0 bases, with 6 bases left in between. Germline V gene lookup returns CDR1 LNHDA and CDR2 SQIVND (reference sequence). This CDR3 is 13 amino acids long. Sorted CD4+ subsets: naive, central memory, regulatory, stem cell-like memory (CD45RO/CCR7/CD25/CD127/CD95/CD27 panel).

The sequencing sample was made of naive CD4+ T cells from blood. This sequence originates from a young man with type 1 diabetes. The chain couples TRBV19 to TRBJ2-1; no clear D. The CDR3 bases are TGTGCCAGTAGCGATTCCTCCTACAATGAGCAGTTCTTC. This translates into CASSDSSYNEQFF.